This T cell receptor (beta chain) stems from a study of blood T cell repertoires in COVID-19. Across the whole study: Samples taken during acute and convalescent COVID-19 were collected in the United States, Italy and Spain. PBMCs, B-cell-depleted T cells, or T cells were the source of the cDNA or gDNA that made up the material.

Authors' methods: Reference gene primer amplification yielded estimated nucleated cell counts. TCRdb's table, derived via immunoSEQ multiplex PCR, lists solely in-frame clones and lacks some. V and J calls plus clone size are reproduced from that table; the DNA served to infer D and trimming. Of roughly 250,000 clones in the sample, more than 65% were seen once. The specimen sequenced was peripheral blood. The receptor comes from a woman between 40 and 50 years old with active or convalescent COVID-19.

CDR3 sequence reads: CASSPQGMVTEAFF. CDR3 DNA: TGCGCCAGCAGCCCCCAGGGTATGGTCACTGAAGCTTTCTTT. The chain carries TRBV4-1 and TRBJ1-1, with D possibly being TRBD1 (5 bases). The CDR3 contains 14 residues. The V gene lost 4 bases and the J gene lost 4 bases, with 13 bases spanning the gap. Germline lookup yields CDR1 MGHRA and CDR2 YSYEKL.